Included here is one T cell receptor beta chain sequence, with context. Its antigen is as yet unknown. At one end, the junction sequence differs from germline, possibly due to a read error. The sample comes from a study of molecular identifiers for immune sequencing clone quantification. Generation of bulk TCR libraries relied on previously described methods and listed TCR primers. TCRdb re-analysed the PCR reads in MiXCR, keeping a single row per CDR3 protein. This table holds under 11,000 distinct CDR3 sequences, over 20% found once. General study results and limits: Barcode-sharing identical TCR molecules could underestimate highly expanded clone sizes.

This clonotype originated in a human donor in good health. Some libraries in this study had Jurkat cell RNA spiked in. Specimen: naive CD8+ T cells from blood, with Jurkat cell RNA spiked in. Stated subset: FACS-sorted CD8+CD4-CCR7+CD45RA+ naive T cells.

CDR3 amino acids: CASSLSGVSFPYAQYF. The CDR3 DNA reads TGTGCCAGCAGTTTATCTGGGGTCTCGTTTCCCTACGCGCAGTACTTC. This chain uses TRBV27 with TRBJ2-7; D unclear. The germline CDR1 and CDR2 sequences are MNHEY and SMNVEV (reference sequence). The CDR3 covers 16 residues.